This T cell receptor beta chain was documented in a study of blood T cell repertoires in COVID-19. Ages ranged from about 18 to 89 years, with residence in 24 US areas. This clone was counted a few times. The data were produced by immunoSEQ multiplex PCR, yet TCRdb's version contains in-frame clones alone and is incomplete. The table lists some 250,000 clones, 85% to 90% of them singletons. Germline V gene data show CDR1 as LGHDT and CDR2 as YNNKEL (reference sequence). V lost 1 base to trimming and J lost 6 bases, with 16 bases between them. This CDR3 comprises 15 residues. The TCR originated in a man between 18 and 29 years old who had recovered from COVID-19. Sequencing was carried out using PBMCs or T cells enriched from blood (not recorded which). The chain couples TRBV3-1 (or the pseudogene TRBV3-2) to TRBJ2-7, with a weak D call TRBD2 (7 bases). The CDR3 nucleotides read TGTGCCAGCAGCCAAGGCGGGGGACATTCGGTCGAGCAGTACTTC. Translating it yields CASSQGGGHSVEQYF.